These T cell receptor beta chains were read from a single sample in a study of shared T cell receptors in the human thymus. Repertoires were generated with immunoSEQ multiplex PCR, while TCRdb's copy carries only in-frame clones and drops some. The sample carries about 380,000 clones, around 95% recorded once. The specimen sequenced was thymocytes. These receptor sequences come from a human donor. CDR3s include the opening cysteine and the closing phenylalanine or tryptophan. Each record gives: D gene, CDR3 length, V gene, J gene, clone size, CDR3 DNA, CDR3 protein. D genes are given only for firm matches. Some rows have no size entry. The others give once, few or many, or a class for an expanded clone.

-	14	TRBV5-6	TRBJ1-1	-	TGTGCCAGCAGCTTTTCACAAAGGGGCACTGAAGCTTTCTTT	CASSFSQRGTEAFF
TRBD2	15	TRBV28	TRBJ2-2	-	TGTGCCAGCTCCCCAGCGGGAGGTAGGACCGGGGAGCTGTTTTTT	CASSPAGGRTGELFF
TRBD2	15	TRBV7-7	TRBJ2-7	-	TGTGCTAGCAGCTTAGGGGAGGGCTCCTTGTACGAGCAGTACTTC	CASSLGEGSLYEQYF
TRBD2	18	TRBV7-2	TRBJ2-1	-	TGTGCCAGCAGCGGACCCGGGACTAGCGGGAGGGCGTACAATGAGCAGTTCTTC	CASSGPGTSGRAYNEQFF
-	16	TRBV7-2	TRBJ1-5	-	TGTGCCAGCAGCTTAGAAAGAATTTGGTCCAATCAGCCCCAGCATTTT	CASSLERIWSNQPQHF
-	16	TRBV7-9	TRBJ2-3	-	TGTGCCAGCAGCTTAGGCTGGGGGACCCTCACAGATACGCAGTATTTT	CASSLGWGTLTDTQYF
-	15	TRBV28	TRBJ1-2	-	TGTGCCAGCAGTTTCGAGAGGCGCGCTAACTATGGCTACACCTTC	CASSFERRANYGYTF
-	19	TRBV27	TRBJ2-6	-	TGTGCCAGCAGTTCCGAGGGTTCGGGACGGTCCTCTGGGGCCAACGTCCTGACTTTC	CASSSEGSGRSSGANVLTF
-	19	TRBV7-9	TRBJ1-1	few	TGTGCCAGCAGCTTAGAAGGTGGGGGGCCTAACCGACTGAACACTGAAGCTTTCTTT	CASSLEGGGPNRLNTEAFF
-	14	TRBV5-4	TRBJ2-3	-	TGTGCCAGCAGCTTTCCGGGGGTAGCAGATACGCAGTATTTT	CASSFPGVADTQYF
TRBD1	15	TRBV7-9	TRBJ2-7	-	TGTGCCAGCAGCCTGGACAGGGCTAACCCCTACGAGCAGTACTTC	CASSLDRANPYEQYF
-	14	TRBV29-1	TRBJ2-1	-	TGCAGCGTTGAAGATAGGGCCCTGCCCGATGAGCAGTTCTTC	CSVEDRALPDEQFF
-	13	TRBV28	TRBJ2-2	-	TGTGCCAGCACCCTTACGAACACCGGGGAGCTGTTTTTT	CASTLTNTGELFF
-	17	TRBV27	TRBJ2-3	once	TGTGCCAGCAGTTTAACAGGAAGGGAGGACGGCACAGATACGCAGTATTTT	CASSLTGREDGTDTQYF
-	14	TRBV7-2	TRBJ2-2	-	TGTGCCAGCAGCTCCCGGACAGACACCGGGGAGCTGTTTTTT	CASSSRTDTGELFF
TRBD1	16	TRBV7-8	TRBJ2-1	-	TGTGCCAGCAGTCAGAGGCGTCAGGGGGCACGAAATGAGCAGTTCTTC	CASSQRRQGARNEQFF
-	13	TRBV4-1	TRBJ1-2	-	TGCGCCAGCAGCCAAGATCGCGAGGGGGGCTACACCTTC	CASSQDREGGYTF
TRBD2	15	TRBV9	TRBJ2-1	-	TGTGCCAGCAGCAGGGGGACTAGCGGGTCCAATGAGCAGTTCTTC	CASSRGTSGSNEQFF
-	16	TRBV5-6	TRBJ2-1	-	TGTGCCAGCAGTTCCGGGACCGAGGCCTCCTACAATGAGCAGTTCTTC	CASSSGTEASYNEQFF
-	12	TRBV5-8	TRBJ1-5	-	TGTGCCAGCAGCTTGCCCTACCAGCCCCAGCATTTT	CASSLPYQPQHF
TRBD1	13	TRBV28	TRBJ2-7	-	TGTGCCAGCGGGCACGGACAGGGGATGGAGCAGTACTTC	CASGHGQGMEQYF
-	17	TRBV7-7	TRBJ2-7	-	TGTGCTAGCAGCTTAGCTTGCTCCGGGACAATCTCCTACGAGCAGTACTTC	CASSLACSGTISYEQYF
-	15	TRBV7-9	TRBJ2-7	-	TGTGCCAGCAGCTTAGTATTATCTACTAATTACGAGCAGTACTTC	CASSLVLSTNYEQYF
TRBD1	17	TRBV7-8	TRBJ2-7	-	TGTGCCAGCAGCTTAGCCCCCCCGGGACAGGGACCCTACGAGCAGTACTTC	CASSLAPPGQGPYEQYF
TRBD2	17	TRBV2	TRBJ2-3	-	TGTGCCAGCACGAGTGCTACTAGCGGGAAAACCACAGATACGCAGTATTTT	CASTSATSGKTTDTQYF
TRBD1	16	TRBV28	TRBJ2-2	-	TGTGCCAGTTGCCAACAGGGGGCTTCGAACACCGGGGAGCTGTTTTTT	CASCQQGASNTGELFF
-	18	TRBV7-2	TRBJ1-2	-	TGTGCCAGCAGCTTTGGGAGGGCAGGCGCCCCGCTGGGCTATGGCTACACCTTC	CASSFGRAGAPLGYGYTF
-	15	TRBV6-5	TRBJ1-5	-	TGTGCCAGCAGTTTGGCACGGCTTCCCAGGCAGCCCCAGCATTTT	CASSLARLPRQPQHF
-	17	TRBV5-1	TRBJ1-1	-	TGCGCCAGCAGCTCCCTGACAGGCCCCCCCTCGAACACTGAAGCTTTCTTT	CASSSLTGPPSNTEAFF
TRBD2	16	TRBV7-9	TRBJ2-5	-	TGTGCCAGCAGCTTAGTTGTGCGGGAGTTTCGGGAGACCCAGTACTTC	CASSLVVREFRETQYF
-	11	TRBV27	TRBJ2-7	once	TGTGCCAGCGGGTTCTCCTACGAGCAGTACTTC	CASGFSYEQYF
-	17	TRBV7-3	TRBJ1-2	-	TGTGCCAGCAGCCCAACCCGGGCCGGGCCTCCTACCTATGGCTACACCTTC	CASSPTRAGPPTYGYTF
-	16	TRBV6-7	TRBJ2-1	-	TGTGCCAGCAGTTACATGCGTCTCAGCTCCTACAATGAGCAGTTCTTC	CASSYMRLSSYNEQFF
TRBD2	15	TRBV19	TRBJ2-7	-	TGTGCCAGTAAATGCTATGCTAGCGGGGAAGGGGAGCAGTACTTC	CASKCYASGEGEQYF
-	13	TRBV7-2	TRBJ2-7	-	TGTGCCAGCAGCTTTATGGGGGTCCACGAGCAGTACTTC	CASSFMGVHEQYF
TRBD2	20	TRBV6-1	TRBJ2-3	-	TGTGCCAGCAGTGAAGTCTGTAAAGCGGGAGGGCCCCCCCCAAGTAGGGCGCAGTATTTT	CASSEVCKAGGPPPSRAQYF
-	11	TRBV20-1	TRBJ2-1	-	TGCAGTGCTAGAGATTCGGATGAGCAGTTCTTC	CSARDSDEQFF
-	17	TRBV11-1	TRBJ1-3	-	TGTGCCAGCAGTCCTTCCACGCTGAAAGGGGACGGAAACACCATATATTTT	CASSPSTLKGDGNTIYF
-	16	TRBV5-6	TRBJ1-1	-	TGTGCCAGCAGCTTAGGTAGGAGAGCACACCCATATGGGGCTTTCTTT	CASSLGRRAHPYGAFF
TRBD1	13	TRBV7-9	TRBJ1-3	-	TGTGCGCAAAGAAGGGGGCTAGGAAACACCATATATTTT	CAQRRGLGNTIYF
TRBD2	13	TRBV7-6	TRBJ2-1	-	TGTGCCAGCAGCTTACCGGAGGGAGGGGAGCAGTTCTTC	CASSLPEGGEQFF
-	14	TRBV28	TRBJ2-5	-	TGTGCCAGCAGTTTATGCGTCGGGGGAGAGACCCAGTACTTC	CASSLCVGGETQYF
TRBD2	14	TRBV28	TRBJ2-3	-	TGTGCCAGCATTATAGCGGGAGGGGAAGATACGCAGTATTTT	CASIIAGGEDTQYF
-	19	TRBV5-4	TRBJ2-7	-	TGTGCCAGCAGCTTGGTAGACAGTTCCATTCTTGAATTACCCTACGAGCAGTACTTC	CASSLVDSSILELPYEQYF
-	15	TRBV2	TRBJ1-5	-	TGTGCCAGCAGTGAAGCGAGGAGGTTAGGTCAGCCCCAGCATTTT	CASSEARRLGQPQHF